This T cell receptor (beta chain) came from a study of cytomegalovirus exposure and HLA in healthy donors. Study-level results: Reports credit the classifier with highly specific, highly sensitive diagnosis of cytomegalovirus status.

CDR1 MDHEN and CDR2 SYDVKM come from the germline V gene. V lost 5 bases to trimming and J lost 6 bases; unmatched junction nucleotides: 9. This CDR3 contains 15 residues. This clone turned up a few times. The antigen is undetermined. Primers for the PCR totalled 60 Vbeta and 13 Jbeta. The table came from immunoSEQ multiplex PCR; TCRdb's copy has only in-frame clones and leaves some out. Among 100,000 to 150,000 clones, over 60% were seen once, and the ten largest hold roughly 1%. This sequence originates from a woman aged 60 to 75 in good health and CMV-seronegative. This chain links TRBV28 with TRBJ1-1; 10 nucleotides match TRBD1. Sequencing was carried out using PBMCs. The CDR3 nucleotides are TGTGCCAGCAGTGAAAGCGGGACAGGGGTCGCTGAAGCTTTCTTT. Its protein product is CASSESGTGVAEAFF.